The rows below give T cell receptor beta chains drawn from one sample of a study of CD8+ T cells in alopecia areata. Assay: immunoSEQ multiplex PCR; the TCRdb copy retains only in-frame clones and omits some. Among over 150,000 clones listed, around 60% were seen once. The sample in question was CD4+ T cells sorted from blood, obtained at week 24, from a patient treated with tofacitinib. These receptors all stem from a human donor with alopecia areata. The CDR3 runs from the conserved cysteine through the conserved F or W. A D gene is named only where the DNA matches it firmly. A clone size is listed for some rows: how often the clone was seen (once, few, many), or a class if it is expanded.

V,J,size,D,DNA,CDR3
TRBV6-5,TRBJ2-7,.,TRBD1,TGTGCCAGCACCAAGGGACAGGGGGCAAACGAGCAGTACTTC,CASTKGQGANEQYF
TRBV15,TRBJ2-3,.,TRBD2,TGTGCCACCAGCAGAAATAGCGGGGGGCAGAACACAGATACGCAGTATTTT,CATSRNSGGQNTDTQYF
TRBV29-1,TRBJ2-3,few,.,TGCAGCGTCAATCAGCGTAGTACAGATACGCAGTATTTT,CSVNQRSTDTQYF
TRBV29-1,TRBJ1-2,.,TRBD1,TGCAGCGACAAGACAGGGTCCAGTGGCTACACCTTC,CSDKTGSSGYTF
TRBV4-1,TRBJ1-1,.,.,TGCGCCAGCAGCACACGGGGAAACTACACTGAAGCTTTCTTT,CASSTRGNYTEAFF
TRBV7-9,TRBJ1-1,many,.,TGTGCCAGCAGCTTGAGCCAGATCCCTGAAGCTTTCTTT,CASSLSQIPEAFF
TRBV7-9,TRBJ2-2,.,.,TGTGCCAGCAGCTCTGTTAACACCGGGGAGCTGTTTTTT,CASSSVNTGELFF
TRBV5-1,TRBJ1-1,.,.,TGCGCCAGCAGCGTCACAGGGAACACTGAAGCTTTCTTT,CASSVTGNTEAFF
TRBV30,TRBJ2-7,.,.,TGTGCCTGGAGTGTACTACGACAGGTCGGCTCCTACGAGCAGTACTTC,CAWSVLRQVGSYEQYF
TRBV29-1,TRBJ1-1,.,.,TGCAGCGTTGAAATGGGGGGAAGGACTGAAGCTTTCTTT,CSVEMGGRTEAFF
TRBV23-1,TRBJ2-7,.,.,TGCGCCAGCAGTCAATCGACCCACAGAGTAGAGGACTACGAGCAGTACTTC,CASSQSTHRVEDYEQYF
TRBV9,TRBJ1-2,.,.,TGTGCCAGCAGCGTGACAGTAGATGGTGGCTACACCTTC,CASSVTVDGGYTF
TRBV5-1,TRBJ2-5,.,.,TGCGCCAGCAGCTTGGCGACTGGAAGCCAAGAGACCCAGTACTTC,CASSLATGSQETQYF
TRBV7-9,TRBJ1-6,.,.,TGTGCCAGCAGCTTAGATCAGGGCCAGTCACCCCTCCACTTT,CASSLDQGQSPLHF
TRBV30,TRBJ2-3,.,.,TGTGCCTGGAGTGTACCTAGGGATACGCAGTATTTT,CAWSVPRDTQYF
TRBV4-3,TRBJ1-4,.,.,TGCGCCAGCAGCCAGCCGTATGAAAAACTGTTTTTT,CASSQPYEKLFF
TRBV5-1,TRBJ1-2,few,TRBD1,TGCGCCAGCAGCTTGGAGGGACAGGCCCTGTCCTATGGCTACACCTTC,CASSLEGQALSYGYTF
TRBV7-9,TRBJ2-1,few,.,TGTGCCAGCAGCCCCCTTGCGGAGCAGTTCTTC,CASSPLAEQFF
TRBV29-1,TRBJ2-7,.,TRBD1,TGCAGCCGACGGGACAGAAACCCTTTGGAGCAGTACTTC,CSRRDRNPLEQYF
TRBV30,TRBJ2-5,.,.,TGTGCCTGGAGTAAACAGGGAGGGGAGACCCAGTACTTC,CAWSKQGGETQYF
TRBV2,TRBJ1-3,.,.,TGTGCCAGCAGTGAAGCGGGGATAGGCACCATATATTTT,CASSEAGIGTIYF
TRBV14,TRBJ1-1,.,.,TGTGCCAGCAGCCGACAACTGAACACTGAAGCTTTCTTT,CASSRQLNTEAFF
TRBV7-9,TRBJ1-2,few,TRBD1,TGTGCCAGCAGCTTAGCGCCGGGACAGGGACGTGGCTACACCTTC,CASSLAPGQGRGYTF
TRBV30,TRBJ1-4,.,TRBD1,TGTGCCTACCGACAGGGGGCGCGTATTGAAAAACTGTTTTTT,CAYRQGARIEKLFF
TRBV11-2,TRBJ2-1,.,.,TGTGCCAGCAGCTTAGATAATGAGCAGTTCTTC,CASSLDNEQFF
TRBV5-6,TRBJ1-1,.,.,TGTGCCAGCAGCTTGGCCCCGAACACTGAAGCTTTCTTT,CASSLAPNTEAFF
TRBV29-1,TRBJ2-1,.,TRBD1,TGCAGCGTTGAAGGAAGGTCGGACAGGGCTACCTACAATGAGCAGTTCTTC,CSVEGRSDRATYNEQFF
TRBV11-2,TRBJ1-6,.,TRBD1,TGTGCCAGCAGCTCACAGGGGAATTCACCCCTCCACTTT,CASSSQGNSPLHF
TRBV6-6,TRBJ2-1,few,.,TGTGCCAGCACTTGGGAAGCGTTAAATGAGCAGTTCTTC,CASTWEALNEQFF
TRBV29-1,TRBJ1-4,few,.,TGCAGCGTCCAGTACAGGCTTAGACCCGAAAAACTGTTTTTT,CSVQYRLRPEKLFF
TRBV4-2,TRBJ2-3,.,TRBD2,TGTGCCAGCAGCCAAGGGGCGGGGGGGAGCACAGATACGCAGTATTTT,CASSQGAGGSTDTQYF
TRBV29-1,TRBJ2-5,few,TRBD1,TGCAGCGCCCAGGCCGGGACAGGGGGCGAAGAGACCCAGTACTTC,CSAQAGTGGEETQYF
TRBV30,TRBJ1-5,few,TRBD1,TGTGCCTGGAGGGACAAACGGGCAGGGGGCCGTCAGCCCCAGCATTTT,CAWRDKRAGGRQPQHF
TRBV18,TRBJ1-2,.,.,TGTGCCAGCTCATCGTTCTATGGCTACACCTTC,CASSSFYGYTF
TRBV29-1,TRBJ2-5,few,.,TGCAGCGTCCGGAGGGAGACCCAGTACTTC,CSVRRETQYF
TRBV4-1,TRBJ1-5,.,.,TGCGCCAGCAGCCAAAGAGTCCAGGGAGGAGGAGGCAATCAGCCCCAGCATTTT,CASSQRVQGGGGNQPQHF
TRBV30,TRBJ1-1,once,.,TGTGCCTGGAGTGTCGGGACACACACTGAAGCTTTCTTT,CAWSVGTHTEAFF
TRBV29-1,TRBJ2-5,.,TRBD2,TGCAGCGTTGATCAGGGAGGGCAAGAGACCCAGTACTTC,CSVDQGGQETQYF
TRBV29-1,TRBJ2-7,few,.,TGCAGCGTTGCCCCAGGCCGCAACGAGCAGTACTTC,CSVAPGRNEQYF
TRBV30,TRBJ2-5,.,.,TGTGCCTGGAGTGCCTTGGGCGGGCAGGGGGAGACCCAGTACTTC,CAWSALGGQGETQYF
TRBV11-2,TRBJ2-5,.,.,TGTGCCAGCAGCTTACGGGGGATGAGGGCAGGGCAAAAAGAGACCCAGTACTTC,CASSLRGMRAGQKETQYF
TRBV9,TRBJ2-3,.,TRBD2,TGTGCCAGCAGCGTCACGGGACTAGCGGGGACGGTCACTAGCACAGATACGCAGTATTTT,CASSVTGLAGTVTSTDTQYF
TRBV18,TRBJ2-2,.,.,TGTGCCAGCTCACGGACCAGGGATACTCGGACCGGGGAGCTGTTTTTT,CASSRTRDTRTGELFF
TRBV10-2,TRBJ1-1,few,TRBD1,TGCGCCAGCAGTAGACAGGGCCCTAACACTGAAGCTTTCTTT,CASSRQGPNTEAFF
TRBV5-1,TRBJ2-1,.,TRBD1,TGCGCCAGCACCTCGGGTGCAGGGGGCTTCTCCTACAATGAGCAGTTCTTC,CASTSGAGGFSYNEQFF
TRBV28,TRBJ1-2,few,TRBD1,TGTGCCAGCAGCTCGGACAGGGCCTATGGCTACACCTTC,CASSSDRAYGYTF
TRBV11-3,TRBJ2-7,few,TRBD1,TGTGCCAGCAGCTTACAAGCAGGGGGAACCTACGAGCAGTACTTC,CASSLQAGGTYEQYF
TRBV10-3,TRBJ2-7,.,TRBD1,TGTGCCATCAGATCGGACAGGGGATCAACCTACGAGCAGTACTTC,CAIRSDRGSTYEQYF
TRBV7-3,TRBJ2-5,many,.,TGTGCCAGCAGCTTTGGAAGTACGGAGACCCAGTACTTC,CASSFGSTETQYF
TRBV7-3,TRBJ2-5,.,.,TGTGCCAGCAGCTCACTAGTGTATGGGGAGACCCAGTACTTC,CASSSLVYGETQYF
TRBV7-9,TRBJ2-5,.,.,TGTGCCAGCAGCTTAGCGGGGGCGCAGACCCAGTACTTC,CASSLAGAQTQYF
TRBV7-9,TRBJ2-1,once,.,TGTGCCAGCAGCTTATTACGAGGGAATGAGCAGTTCTTC,CASSLLRGNEQFF
TRBV6-1,TRBJ2-5,few,.,TGTGCCAGCCGCCGGGACGTAAAAGAGACCCAGTACTTC,CASRRDVKETQYF
TRBV5-1,TRBJ2-3,.,.,TGCGCCAGCAGGTCGTATCGGACTTCCCCATACACAGATACGCAGTATTTT,CASRSYRTSPYTDTQYF
TRBV5-1,TRBJ1-1,.,TRBD1,TGCGCCAGCAGCTTGGATCGACAGGGTGCTGAAGCTTTCTTT,CASSLDRQGAEAFF
TRBV29-1,TRBJ2-7,.,TRBD1,TGCAGCGCCGGGGACAGGTACTCCTACGAGCAGTACTTC,CSAGDRYSYEQYF